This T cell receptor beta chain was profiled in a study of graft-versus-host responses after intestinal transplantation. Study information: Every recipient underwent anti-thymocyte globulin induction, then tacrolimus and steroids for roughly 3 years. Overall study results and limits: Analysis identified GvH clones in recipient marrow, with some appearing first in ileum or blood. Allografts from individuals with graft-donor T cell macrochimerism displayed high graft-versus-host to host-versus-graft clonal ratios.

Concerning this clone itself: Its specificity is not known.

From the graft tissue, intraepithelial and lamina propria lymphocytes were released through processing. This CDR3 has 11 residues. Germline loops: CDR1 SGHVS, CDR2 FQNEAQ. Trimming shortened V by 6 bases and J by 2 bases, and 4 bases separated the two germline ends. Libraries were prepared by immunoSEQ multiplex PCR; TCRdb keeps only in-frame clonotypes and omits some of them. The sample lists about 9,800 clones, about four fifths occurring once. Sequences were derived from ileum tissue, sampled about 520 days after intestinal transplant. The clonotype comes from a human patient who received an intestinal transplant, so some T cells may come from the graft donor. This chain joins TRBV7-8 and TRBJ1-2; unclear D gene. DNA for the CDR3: TGTGCCAGCAGATTGAACTATGGCTACACCTTC. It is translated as CASRLNYGYTF.